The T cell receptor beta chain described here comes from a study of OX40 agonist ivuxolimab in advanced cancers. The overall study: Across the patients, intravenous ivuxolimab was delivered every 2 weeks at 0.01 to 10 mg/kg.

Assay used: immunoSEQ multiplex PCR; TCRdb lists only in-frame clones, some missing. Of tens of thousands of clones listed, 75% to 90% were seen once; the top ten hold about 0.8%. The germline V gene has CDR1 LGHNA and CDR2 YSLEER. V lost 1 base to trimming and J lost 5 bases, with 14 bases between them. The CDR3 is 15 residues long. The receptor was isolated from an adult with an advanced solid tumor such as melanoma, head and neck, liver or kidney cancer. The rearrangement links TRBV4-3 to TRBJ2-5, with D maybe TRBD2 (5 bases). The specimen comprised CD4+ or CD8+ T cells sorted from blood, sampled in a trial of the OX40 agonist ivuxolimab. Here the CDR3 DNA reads TGCGCCAGCAGCCAAGCGGGTCCGGGGTGGGAGACCCAGTACTTC. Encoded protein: CASSQAGPGWETQYF.